Listed below are T cell receptor beta chains from one sample, sequenced in a study of control samples from healthy donors and cancer patients. The protocol was immunoSEQ multiplex PCR, while the TCRdb copy is restricted to in-frame clones and leaves out a portion. The sample lists 100,000 to 150,000 clones; around 90% were seen once. The specimen was blood. The receptors come from a man between 18 and 35 years old in good health. Each CDR3 is given with its conserved first and last residue.

v_call	j_call	cdr3_aa
TRBV5-6	TRBJ1-2	CASSLAGEDIFYGYTF
TRBV27	TRBJ1-2	CASSSFMQGSQQTMPHGYTF
TRBV9	TRBJ1-3	CASSLHANTIYF
TRBV28	TRBJ1-4	CASRDRAVANEKLFF
TRBV5-1	TRBJ1-1	CASSPREGLNTEAFF
TRBV28	TRBJ1-6	CASTEWTDLTTPLHF
TRBV2	TRBJ2-3	CASSRDSLNTDTQYF
TRBV6-5	TRBJ2-1	CASSPTGASYNEQFF
TRBV2	TRBJ1-4	CASAKVGRSRDIVNEKLFF
TRBV12-3/TRBV12-4	TRBJ1-2	CASSLRVEGYTF
TRBV6-2/TRBV6-3	TRBJ1-2	CASSYSSQGNYGYTF
TRBV12-5	TRBJ2-5	CASGPQGTLDQETQYF
TRBV13	TRBJ1-3	CASSSLDRLDGNTIYF
TRBV2	TRBJ1-4	CASSAVAGGGEKLFF
TRBV25-1	TRBJ1-1	CASSYPGNTEAFF
TRBV7-6	TRBJ2-1	CASSPYNFANYNEQFF
TRBV6-5	TRBJ2-3	CASRSLGSTDTQYF